The 11 T cell receptor beta chains below were found in one sample sequenced in a study of shared clonotypes between healthy human individuals. Naive CD8 cells lacked CD45RO and underwent positive selection for CCR7, leaving out terminally differentiated effector memory CD45RA+ cells. Data came from immunoSEQ multiplex PCR; TCRdb stores just in-frame clones and leaves some out. This table holds approximately 590,000 clones, over 95% found once. The material sequenced was naive CD8+ T cells sorted from blood. The receptors shown here come from a woman aged 25 to 39 in good health.

Regarding this clone: Additional DNA sequences in this sample encode the identical CDR3. The CDR3 loop is CASSPGGVNEQFF. The CDR3 DNA reads TGTGCCAGCAGCCCGGGAGGGGTGAATGAGCAGTTCTTC. This chain connects TRBV7-9 to TRBJ2-1, with 8 bases identical to TRBD2. CDR3 length: 13 residues. V shed 5 bases and J 7 bases; nucleotides not matched to a gene: 4. From germline, CDR1 is SEHNR and CDR2 FQNEAQ (reference sequence).

This chain joins TRBV28 and TRBJ1-5, with a possible D match to TRBD1 (5 bases). In germline, CDR1 is MDHEN, CDR2 SYDVKM. There are 15 residues in the CDR3. V was clipped by 8 bases and J by 4 bases, with 18 bases between them. The CDR3 is CASAVGGRRNQPQHF. In DNA form, the CDR3 reads TGTGCCAGCGCAGTTGGGGGACGGAGAAATCAGCCCCAGCATTTT.

The chain carries TRBV7-8 and TRBJ2-5, with D unresolved. Germline lookup yields CDR1 SGHVS and CDR2 FQNEAQ. CDR3 length: 14 amino acids. Deletions cut 5 bases from V and 2 bases from J, with 12 bases between. In DNA, the CDR3 is TGTGCCAGCAGCCCGAATGGGCGGCAAGAGACCCAGTACTTC. It codes for CASSPNGRQETQYF.

V gene TRBV2 combines with J gene TRBJ2-5, with D possibly being TRBD1 or TRBD2 (6 bases each). CDR3 length: 14 residues. Trimming took off 1 base at V and 6 bases at J, with 12 bases between the two ends. Germline assignment: CDR1 SNHLY and CDR2 FYNNEI. CDR3 protein: CASSEGGAWKTQYF. CDR3 DNA sequence: TGTGCCAGCAGTGAAGGGGGGGCCTGGAAGACCCAGTACTTC.

The chain couples TRBV2 to TRBJ2-7; 8 bases agree with TRBD1. CDR1 SNHLY and CDR2 FYNNEI come from the germline V gene. Trimming at V came to 1 base and at J to 5 bases, leaving 4 bases not matched to a gene. The CDR3 is 14 amino acids. The CDR3 spells CASSEGTGSHEQYF. The DNA of the CDR3 is TGTGCCAGCAGTGAAGGGACAGGGTCCCACGAGCAGTACTTC.

CDR3 nucleotide sequence: TGTGCCACCAGCAGAGGCGTTACTAACACTGAAGCTTTCTTT. Translating it yields CATSRGVTNTEAFF. The chain joins TRBV15 to TRBJ1-1; D not certain. This CDR3 is built from 14 residues. The germline V gene encodes CDR1 LNHNV and CDR2 YYDKDF (reference sequence). Trimming pared 1 base from V and 2 bases from J, leaving 8 bases between.

This chain joins TRBV9 and TRBJ1-1; 7 positions agree with TRBD1. CDR3 length: 14 residues. Germline V CDR1 and CDR2: SGDLS, YYNGEE. With V trimmed by 3 bases and J by 0 bases, 2 bases remained unmatched. The DNA for the CDR3 is TGTGCCAGCAGCGCGGGACAGCTGAACACTGAAGCTTTCTTT. Protein sequence: CASSAGQLNTEAFF.

The chain carries TRBV6-5 and TRBJ1-1, with unresolved D. CDR1 and CDR2 from the germline V gene are MNHEY and SVGAGI. V lost 2 bases to trimming and J lost 1 base, with 5 bases between them. The CDR3 is 13 amino acids. The CDR3 region is CASSYPGNTEAFF. In DNA form, the CDR3 reads TGTGCCAGCAGTTACCCGGGGAACACTGAAGCTTTCTTT.

The CDR3 protein is CASSFDRGGYTF. DNA for the CDR3: TGTGCCAGCAGTTTTGACAGGGGCGGCTACACCTTC. The chain combines TRBV28 with TRBJ1-2, with TRBD1 identical over 8 bases. The CDR3 spans 12 residues. Germline V gene sequence: CDR1 MDHEN, CDR2 SYDVKM. The J segment lost 8 bases and the V segment lost 3 bases, leaving 2 bases of the junction unmatched.

This chain uses TRBV19 with TRBJ2-1; TRBD2 is a possible D gene (5 bases). CDR1 is LNHDA and CDR2 is SQIVND in the germline V gene (reference sequence). The germline V and J ends were trimmed by 7 bases and 3 bases, with 16 bases remaining between them. CDR3 length equals 15 residues. The CDR3 spells CASKGPGNYYNEQFF. In nucleotides, the CDR3 is TGTGCCAGTAAAGGTCCCGGGAATTACTACAATGAGCAGTTCTTC.

This clone was counted once. CDR3 nucleotide sequence: TGTGCCACCAGCAGGGGGGGGACAGGCGCACCTGAAGCTTTCTTT. Its protein is CATSRGGTGAPEAFF. The V and J genes are TRBV15 and TRBJ1-1; 8 nucleotides align to TRBD1. The CDR3 length is 15 residues. The V and J ends lost 3 bases and 6 bases, in that order; junction bases with no gene match: 9. Per the germline V gene, CDR1 is LNHNV and CDR2 is YYDKDF (reference sequence). The whole variable domain, filled in from reference TRBV15 and TRBJ1-1, reads DAMVIQNPRYQVTQFGKPVTLSCSQTLNHNVMYWYQQKSSQAPKLLFHYYDKDFNNEADTPDNFQSRRPNTSFCFLDIRSPGLGDTAMYLCATSRGGTGAPEAFFGQGTRLTVV.